Below, one TCR beta chain is given with its context. TCRdb re-analyzed the 5' RACE reads; it lists each CDR3 protein once, without DNA. Its listing shows hundreds of thousands of distinct CDR3 sequences. This sample stems from a study of T cells expressing NK-cell markers. There are 15 residues in the CDR3. From germline, CDR1 is MNHNS and CDR2 SASEGT. The sample was blood T cells: a sorted CD56 or NKG2C T cell subset, CD4+ or CD8+ T cells, or bulk PBMC T cells (not recorded which). The chain combines TRBV6-1 with TRBJ1-2; the D call of TRBD1 rests on TCRdb alone, since no DNA is present to check it. The TCR sequence derives from a man aged 18 to 69 in good health. This chain's CDR3 is CASSTRTGAGYGYTF.